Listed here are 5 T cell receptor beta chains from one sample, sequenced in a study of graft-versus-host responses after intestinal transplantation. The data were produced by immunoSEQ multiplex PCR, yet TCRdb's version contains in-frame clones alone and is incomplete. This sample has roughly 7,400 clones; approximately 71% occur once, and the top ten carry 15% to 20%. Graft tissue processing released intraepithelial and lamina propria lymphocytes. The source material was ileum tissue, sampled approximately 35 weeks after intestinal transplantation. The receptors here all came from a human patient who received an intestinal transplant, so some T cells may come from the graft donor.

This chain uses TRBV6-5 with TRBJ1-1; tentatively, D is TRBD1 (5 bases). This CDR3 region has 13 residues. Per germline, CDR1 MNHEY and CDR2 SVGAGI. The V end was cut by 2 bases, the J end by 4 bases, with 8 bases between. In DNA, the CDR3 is TGTGCCAGCAGTTACAGGGGAAGCACTGAAGCTTTCTTT. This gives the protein CASSYRGSTEAFF.

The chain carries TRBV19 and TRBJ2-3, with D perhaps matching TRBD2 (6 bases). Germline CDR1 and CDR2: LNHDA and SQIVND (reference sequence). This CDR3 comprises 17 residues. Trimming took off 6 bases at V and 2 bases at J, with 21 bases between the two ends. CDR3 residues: CASRASPGETTTDTQYF. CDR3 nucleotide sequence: TGTGCCAGTAGAGCAAGTCCGGGGGAAACTACCACAGATACGCAGTATTTT. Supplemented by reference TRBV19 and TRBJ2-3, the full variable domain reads DGGITQSPKYLFRKEGQNVTLSCEQNLNHDAMYWYRQDPGQGLRLIYYSQIVNDFQKGDIAEGYSVSREKKESFPLTVTSAQKNPTAFYLCASRASPGETTTDTQYFGPGTRLTVL.

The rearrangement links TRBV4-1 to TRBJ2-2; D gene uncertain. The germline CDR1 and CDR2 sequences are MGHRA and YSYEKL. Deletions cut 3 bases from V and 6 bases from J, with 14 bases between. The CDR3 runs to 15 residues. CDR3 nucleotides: TGCGCCAGCAGCCATCCCAGTAGGGTGGCCGGGGAGCTGTTTTTT. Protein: CASSHPSRVAGELFF.

The CDR3 DNA reads TGTGCCAGCAGCTTGTCATTAGCGGGGGCTCACCAAGAGACCCAGTACTTC. Translation: CASSLSLAGAHQETQYF. The chain joins TRBV5-4 to TRBJ2-5; 9 bases are shared with TRBD2. The germline gives CDR1 SGHNT, CDR2 YYREEE (reference sequence). The CDR3 extends over 17 amino acids. V lost 1 base and J lost 0; bases outside the gene matches: 7.

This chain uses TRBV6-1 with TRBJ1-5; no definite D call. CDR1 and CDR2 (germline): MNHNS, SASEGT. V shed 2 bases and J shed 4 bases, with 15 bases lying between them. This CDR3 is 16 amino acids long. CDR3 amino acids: CASSEIRMAFNQPQHF. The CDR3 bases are TGTGCCAGCAGTGAAATACGCATGGCCTTTAATCAGCCCCAGCATTTT.